The 13 T cell receptor beta chains listed next were all sequenced from one sample in a study of T cell repertoires in cytomegalovirus infection. TCRdb reprocessed the reads via MiXCR and lists one record per CDR3 protein. The table shows hundreds of thousands of distinct CDR3 sequences, with roughly a sixth occurring only once. The sequencing sample was made of PBMCs. Receptors originate from a human donor in good health (CMV status not recorded). Some clones in this sample may be carry-over from other donors' samples.

The chain recombines TRBV4-1 with TRBJ2-2; the match to TRBD1 covers 7 bases. CDR3 length equals 18 residues. Germline CDR1 reads MGHRA; CDR2 reads YSYEKL. V lost 0 bases to trimming and J lost 4 bases; unmatched junction nucleotides: 11. The CDR3 sequence: CASSQDPGQARGTGELFF. The CDR3, as DNA: TGCGCCAGCAGCCAAGACCCCGGACAGGCCCGCGGCACCGGGGAGCTGTTTTTT.

This clonotype has at least ten counts. The rearrangement uses TRBV6-1 and TRBJ1-5; unclear D gene. The V end lost 6 bases, the J end lost 4 bases, and 10 bases lay between the germline ends. The CDR3 loop spans 13 amino acids. CDR1 and CDR2 (germline): MNHNS, SASEGT. The CDR3 is CASSLHRNQPQHF. CDR3 DNA sequence: TGTGCCAGCAGCTTACATCGGAATCAGCCCCAGCATTTT.

This clonotype was observed many times. CDR3 residues: CAISVTPGANLGNTEAFF. The CDR3 bases are TGTGCCATCAGCGTCACTCCCGGGGCTAATTTGGGGAACACTGAAGCTTTCTTT. The chain combines TRBV10-3 with TRBJ1-1; perhaps TRBD1 as D (5 bases). Germline V gives CDR1 ENHRY, CDR2 SYGVKD. Trimming removed 6 bases at V and 1 base at J, with 24 bases between. The CDR3 loop spans 18 amino acids.

This chain connects TRBV6-6 to TRBJ2-1; possibly TRBD1 for D (5 bases). V lost 5 bases to trimming and J lost 1 base, with 18 bases between them. This CDR3 comprises 17 residues. Germline loops: CDR1 MNHNY, CDR2 SVGAGI (reference sequence). The CDR3, as DNA: TGTGCCAGCAGTGGGATCCAAGGGGCATCATCCTACAATGAGCAGTTCTTC. The encoded protein is CASSGIQGASSYNEQFF.

The J gene is TRBJ2-2, the V gene TRBV13; 7 bases map to TRBD1. Germline V gene lookup returns CDR1 PRHDT and CDR2 FYEKMQ (reference sequence). Losses at the gene ends were 5 bases for V and 3 bases for J; bases not matched to a gene: 9. The CDR3 is 16 amino acids. Here the CDR3 DNA reads TGTGCCAGCAGCGGACCGGGACAGAGTTACACCGGGGAGCTGTTTTTT. It encodes CASSGPGQSYTGELFF.

This clonotype was seen more than once but under ten times. V gene TRBV3-1 combines with J gene TRBJ2-1; 11 bases are a match to TRBD1. The CDR3 length is 14 residues. J gave up 7 bases and V 3 bases, and 2 bases lay outside the gene matches. CDR1 and CDR2 from the germline V gene are LGHDT and YNNKEL (reference sequence). CDR3 in DNA: TGTGCCAGCAGCCAGGACAGGGGGCAAAATGAGCAGTTCTTC. Its translation: CASSQDRGQNEQFF.

This clonotype was recorded at least ten times. V and J are TRBV7-2 and TRBJ1-4; a weak D match, TRBD1 (6 bases). Trimming took 1 base from V and 7 from J, leaving 13 bases between them. This CDR3 is built from 15 residues. Germline assignment: CDR1 SGHTA and CDR2 FQGNSA. The chain's CDR3 is CASSLEAQGSEKLFF. CDR3 nucleotide sequence: TGTGCCAGCAGCTTAGAGGCACAGGGTAGTGAAAAACTGTTTTTT.

This chain joins TRBV28 and TRBJ1-4; no definite D call. This CDR3 contains 15 residues. Trimming took off 6 bases at V and 4 bases at J, with 15 bases between the two ends. In germline, CDR1 is MDHEN, CDR2 SYDVKM. CDR3 protein: CASRRPGSVNEKLFF. DNA for the CDR3: TGTGCCAGCAGACGCCCCGGGTCAGTTAATGAAAAACTGTTTTTT.

This clonotype occurred many times. The chain links TRBV4-1 to TRBJ1-2, with TRBD1 matching 7 bases. This CDR3 spans 16 amino acids. Per germline, CDR1 MGHRA and CDR2 YSYEKL. Unmatched junction bases numbered 11, after V lost 3 bases and J lost 4 bases. CDR3: CASSQVQGRRPYGYTF. The DNA of the CDR3 is TGCGCCAGCAGCCAGGTACAGGGGCGCCGTCCCTATGGCTACACCTTC.

This clonotype was seen repeatedly, ten times or more. V is TRBV7-2 and J is TRBJ2-7; D perhaps matches TRBD1 (6 bases). V lost 2 bases and J lost 7, with 21 bases in between. There are 16 residues in the CDR3. Looked up from germline, CDR1 is SGHTA and CDR2 is FQGNSA. CDR3 nucleotide sequence: TGTGCCAGCAGCTTAAACAGTGGAGCAGGGGAAACGGAGCAGTACTTC. As protein: CASSLNSGAGETEQYF.

The chain carries TRBV4-2 and TRBJ2-5; TRBD2 matches at 8 bases. With 0 bases clipped from V and 7 bases from J, the junction kept 13 bases outside the gene matches. Per germline, CDR1 LGHNA and CDR2 YNFKEQ. The CDR3 runs to 17 residues. The CDR3 DNA is TGTGCCAGCAGCCAAGAAGGGAGCGGGGGCCCCACCGGGACCCAGTACTTC. Translating gives CASSQEGSGGPTGTQYF.

The chain joins TRBV19 to TRBJ1-5; 8 bases align to TRBD1. Germline assignment: CDR1 LNHDA and CDR2 SQIVND (reference sequence). J gave up 6 bases and V 3 bases, and 7 bases lay outside the gene matches. The CDR3 runs to 15 residues. CDR3: CASSIRQGAFQPQHF. DNA for the CDR3: TGTGCCAGTAGTATTCGGCAGGGGGCCTTTCAGCCCCAGCATTTT.

The chain uses TRBV4-1 and TRBJ1-2, with D possibly TRBD1 on 5 matching bases. Trimming pared 0 bases from V and 8 bases from J, leaving 19 bases between. The CDR3 sequence is 16 residues long. From germline, CDR1 is MGHRA and CDR2 YSYEKL. The CDR3 sequence is CASSQDAGAPFWGYTF. CDR3 nucleotide sequence: TGCGCCAGCAGCCAAGACGCCGGGGCGCCCTTCTGGGGCTACACCTTC.